Given below is one T cell receptor (beta chain) in context. Antigen unknown. This record comes from a study of T-cell memory formation after mild COVID-19. Study outcomes and limitations: Clones contracting across day 15 to 85 had a balanced CD4/CD8 profile; later expanding clones leaned CD4+.

TCRdb used MiXCR to reprocess the 5' RACE reads, holding one entry per CDR3 protein. Of over 350,000 distinct CDR3 sequences in the sample, approximately 24% were seen once. Germline CDR1 and CDR2: MNHEY and SVGEGT. The V end was cut by 5 bases, the J end by 6 bases, with 13 bases between. The CDR3 runs to 14 residues. The chain uses TRBV6-2 or TRBV6-3 and TRBJ2-2; possibly TRBD2 for D (5 bases). Material: PBMCs or a T cell subset sorted from them (not recorded which). This sequence originates from an adult woman who had mild COVID-19 (a few samples of this study predate the infection). Cell type and time point are not known. CDR3 amino acids: CASSRLGSSGELFF. CDR3 nucleotide sequence: TGTGCCAGCAGTCGATTAGGGAGCTCCGGGGAGCTGTTTTTT.